This T cell receptor (beta chain) derives from a study of shared clonotypes between healthy human individuals. Bulk PBMC genomic DNA spanned ten immunoSEQ deep plates. TCRdb's copy holds only in-frame clones and misses some; the assay was immunoSEQ multiplex PCR. The table has about 480,000 clones, nearly 80% seen once. The origin of this receptor is a woman aged 40 to 50 in good health. Some clones in this sample may be carry-over from other donors' samples. Input material: PBMCs.

The CDR3 reads CASSLGSEHGGYTF. The CDR3 bases are TGTGCCAGCAGCTTAGGAAGTGAGCATGGCGGCTACACCTTC. This rearrangement joins TRBV7-9 to TRBJ1-2, with D unresolved. Deletions cut 1 base from V and 8 bases from J, with 14 bases between. This CDR3 has 14 amino acids. Germline V lookup: CDR1 SEHNR, CDR2 FQNEAQ (reference sequence).